The rows below give T cell receptor beta chains drawn from one sample of a study of OX40 agonist ivuxolimab in advanced cancers. Clones were sequenced by immunoSEQ multiplex PCR, and TCRdb holds only the in-frame ones, with some missing. Seen here are about 59,000 clones, approximately 90% observed once, and the top ten hold about 13%. The source was CD4+ or CD8+ T cells sorted from blood, collected in a trial of the OX40 agonist ivuxolimab. The source of these receptors is an adult with an advanced solid tumor such as melanoma, head and neck, liver or kidney cancer. The CDR3 runs from the conserved cysteine through the conserved F or W. Each record gives: V gene, clone size, D gene, CDR3 length, J gene, CDR3 protein, CDR3 DNA. The D gene is left open where the match is weak. A row's size may be missing; if present it is once, few, many or a size class.

v_gene: TRBV19
abundance: .
d_gene: TRBD1
len: 16
j_gene: TRBJ1-2
CDR3aa: CASSIEPDRADYGYTF
CDR3nt: TGTGCCAGTAGTATCGAGCCGGACAGGGCTGACTATGGCTACACCTTC

v_gene: TRBV12-5
abundance: .
d_gene: TRBD1
len: 14
j_gene: TRBJ2-1
CDR3aa: CASGNRGTYNEQFF
CDR3nt: TGTGCTAGTGGCAACAGGGGGACTTACAATGAGCAGTTCTTC

v_gene: TRBV6-5
abundance: .
d_gene: .
len: 16
j_gene: TRBJ1-1
CDR3aa: CASSYLGEAGGTEAFF
CDR3nt: TGTGCCAGCAGCTACCTGGGGGAGGCCGGTGGAACTGAAGCTTTCTTT

v_gene: TRBV11-2
abundance: .
d_gene: .
len: 15
j_gene: TRBJ2-7
CDR3aa: CASSLDLAVTYEQYF
CDR3nt: TGTGCCAGCAGCTTAGATTTAGCAGTTACCTACGAGCAGTACTTC

v_gene: TRBV11-3
abundance: once
d_gene: TRBD2
len: 19
j_gene: TRBJ2-7
CDR3aa: CASSLGPDSGGLGPYEQYF
CDR3nt: TGTGCCAGCAGCTTAGGACCGGATAGCGGGGGTCTGGGTCCATACGAGCAGTACTTC

v_gene: TRBV14
abundance: .
d_gene: .
len: 11
j_gene: TRBJ2-5
CDR3aa: CASSRQPTQYF
CDR3nt: TGTGCCAGCAGCCGGCAGCCGACCCAGTACTTC

v_gene: TRBV7-9
abundance: .
d_gene: .
len: 12
j_gene: TRBJ2-1
CDR3aa: CASSQMPDLSFF
CDR3nt: TGTGCCAGCAGTCAGATGCCGGACCTCTCGTTCTTC

v_gene: TRBV27
abundance: once
d_gene: .
len: 13
j_gene: TRBJ1-5
CDR3aa: CASSLGARQPQHF
CDR3nt: TGTGCCAGCAGTTTAGGGGCCCGGCAGCCCCAGCATTTT

v_gene: TRBV2
abundance: .
d_gene: .
len: 11
j_gene: TRBJ2-1
CDR3aa: CASKATDEQFF
CDR3nt: TGTGCCAGCAAGGCCACCGATGAGCAGTTCTTC

v_gene: TRBV7-8
abundance: .
d_gene: .
len: 18
j_gene: TRBJ1-4
CDR3aa: CASSLWSGVGLTNEKLFF
CDR3nt: TGTGCCAGCAGCTTATGGTCAGGGGTAGGACTAACTAATGAAAAACTGTTTTTT

v_gene: TRBV14
abundance: .
d_gene: .
len: 15
j_gene: TRBJ1-2
CDR3aa: CASSQESGSSYGYTF
CDR3nt: TGTGCCAGCAGCCAAGAATCAGGGTCAAGTTATGGCTACACCTTC

v_gene: TRBV15
abundance: once
d_gene: TRBD1
len: 14
j_gene: TRBJ1-5
CDR3aa: CATSRDAGGQPQHF
CDR3nt: TGTGCCACCAGCAGGGATGCAGGGGGTCAGCCCCAGCATTTT

v_gene: TRBV4-3
abundance: .
d_gene: TRBD2
len: 16
j_gene: TRBJ2-3
CDR3aa: CASSQRLAGEGNTQYF
CDR3nt: TGCGCCAGCAGCCAAAGACTAGCGGGAGAAGGAAATACGCAGTATTTT

v_gene: TRBV13
abundance: .
d_gene: .
len: 17
j_gene: TRBJ2-7
CDR3aa: CASSSTSGARISYEQYF
CDR3nt: TGTGCCAGCAGCTCGACGTCCGGAGCGAGGATTTCCTACGAGCAGTACTTC

v_gene: TRBV6-6
abundance: .
d_gene: .
len: 15
j_gene: TRBJ2-5
CDR3aa: CASSFTSSWVETQYF
CDR3nt: TGTGCCAGCAGTTTTACTAGTTCCTGGGTAGAGACCCAGTACTTC

v_gene: TRBV9
abundance: .
d_gene: .
len: 15
j_gene: TRBJ2-1
CDR3aa: CASSPKDRPYNEQFF
CDR3nt: TGTGCCAGCAGCCCAAAGGACAGACCTTACAATGAGCAGTTCTTC

v_gene: TRBV5-6
abundance: .
d_gene: .
len: 15
j_gene: TRBJ2-5
CDR3aa: CASSLIGAALEAQYF
CDR3nt: TGTGCCAGCAGCTTGATTGGCGCAGCCTTGGAGGCCCAGTACTTC

v_gene: TRBV27
abundance: .
d_gene: .
len: 14
j_gene: TRBJ1-1
CDR3aa: CASSVASGGTEAFF
CDR3nt: TGTGCCAGCAGCGTCGCGTCGGGGGGCACTGAAGCTTTCTTT

v_gene: TRBV5-4
abundance: .
d_gene: TRBD2
len: 15
j_gene: TRBJ2-7
CDR3aa: CASSFGPSGSYEQYF
CDR3nt: TGTGCCAGCAGCTTTGGTCCTAGCGGGAGCTACGAGCAGTACTTC

v_gene: TRBV27
abundance: .
d_gene: TRBD2
len: 23
j_gene: TRBJ2-7
CDR3aa: CASSPLNPQGQTGLREGSYEQYF
CDR3nt: TGTGCCAGCAGTCCCCTTAATCCCCAAGGACAGACGGGGTTGCGGGAGGGCTCCTACGAGCAGTACTTC

v_gene: TRBV28
abundance: .
d_gene: .
len: 14
j_gene: TRBJ1-5
CDR3aa: CASSVTGGDQPQHF
CDR3nt: TGTGCCAGCAGTGTGACAGGCGGGGATCAGCCCCAGCATTTT

v_gene: TRBV7-6
abundance: .
d_gene: .
len: 15
j_gene: TRBJ1-3
CDR3aa: CASSSGAHSGNTIYF
CDR3nt: TGTGCCAGCAGTTCCGGGGCCCACTCTGGAAACACCATATATTTT

v_gene: TRBV19
abundance: .
d_gene: .
len: 14
j_gene: TRBJ2-7
CDR3aa: CASSRARDSYEQYF
CDR3nt: TGTGCCAGTAGCAGGGCGAGGGACTCCTACGAGCAGTACTTC

v_gene: TRBV29-1
abundance: .
d_gene: TRBD1
len: 15
j_gene: TRBJ2-7
CDR3aa: CSVVLGTGPSYEQYF
CDR3nt: TGCAGCGTTGTTCTTGGGACAGGTCCTAGCTACGAGCAGTACTTC

v_gene: TRBV28
abundance: .
d_gene: .
len: 11
j_gene: TRBJ2-7
CDR3aa: CASSIYREQYF
CDR3nt: TGTGCCAGCAGCATATATAGGGAGCAGTACTTC

v_gene: TRBV2
abundance: .
d_gene: .
len: 14
j_gene: TRBJ2-5
CDR3aa: CASSEASVYETQYF
CDR3nt: TGTGCCAGCAGTGAAGCCTCCGTGTATGAGACCCAGTACTTC

v_gene: TRBV5-4
abundance: .
d_gene: .
len: 13
j_gene: TRBJ1-2
CDR3aa: CASSPTGGRGYTF
CDR3nt: TGTGCCAGCAGCCCCACGGGAGGTAGGGGCTACACCTTC

v_gene: TRBV2
abundance: .
d_gene: .
len: 16
j_gene: TRBJ2-7
CDR3aa: CASSEVVVYSPYEQYF
CDR3nt: TGTGCCAGCAGTGAAGTTGTTGTCTATTCCCCCTACGAGCAGTACTTC

v_gene: TRBV11-2
abundance: .
d_gene: .
len: 15
j_gene: TRBJ2-3
CDR3aa: CASLNSWTSTDTQYF
CDR3nt: TGTGCCAGCTTGAACAGCTGGACTAGCACAGATACGCAGTATTTT

v_gene: TRBV29-1
abundance: .
d_gene: TRBD2
len: 15
j_gene: TRBJ2-7
CDR3aa: CSVEDSAGGGYEQYF
CDR3nt: TGCAGCGTTGAAGACTCCGCGGGAGGAGGCTACGAGCAGTACTTC

v_gene: TRBV6-1
abundance: .
d_gene: TRBD2
len: 14
j_gene: TRBJ2-3
CDR3aa: CASASGRDTDTQYF
CDR3nt: TGTGCCAGTGCTAGCGGGAGGGACACAGATACGCAGTATTTT

v_gene: TRBV5-1
abundance: .
d_gene: .
len: 17
j_gene: TRBJ1-1
CDR3aa: CASSLTSSGRKNTEAFF
CDR3nt: TGCGCCAGCAGCTTAACTTCTTCGGGACGGAAGAACACTGAAGCTTTCTTT

v_gene: TRBV7-9
abundance: .
d_gene: .
len: 15
j_gene: TRBJ1-1
CDR3aa: CASSRKTSRGTEAFF
CDR3nt: TGTGCCAGCAGCCGCAAAACTTCCCGGGGCACTGAAGCTTTCTTT

v_gene: TRBV21-1
abundance: .
d_gene: .
len: 23
j_gene: TRBJ2-5
CDR3aa: CASSKENLGWAGEASTNQETQYF
CDR3nt: TGTGCCAGCAGCAAAGAAAATTTGGGTTGGGCGGGAGAGGCCTCAACCAACCAAGAGACCCAGTACTTC

v_gene: TRBV10-3
abundance: .
d_gene: TRBD2
len: 15
j_gene: TRBJ2-3
CDR3aa: CAISGGLAGGDTQYF
CDR3nt: TGTGCCATCAGTGGAGGTCTAGCGGGAGGAGATACGCAGTATTTT

v_gene: TRBV6-5
abundance: .
d_gene: .
len: 14
j_gene: TRBJ2-1
CDR3aa: CASSYRVAYNEQFF
CDR3nt: TGTGCCAGCAGTTACAGGGTTGCCTACAATGAGCAGTTCTTC

v_gene: TRBV7-9
abundance: .
d_gene: .
len: 12
j_gene: TRBJ1-1
CDR3aa: CATGTWNTEAFF
CDR3nt: TGTGCCACGGGGACGTGGAACACTGAAGCTTTCTTT

v_gene: TRBV4-2
abundance: .
d_gene: .
len: 17
j_gene: TRBJ1-2
CDR3aa: CASSQDSEVRPFYGYTF
CDR3nt: TGTGCCAGCAGCCAGGACTCAGAGGTGAGGCCCTTCTATGGCTACACCTTC

v_gene: TRBV10-2
abundance: .
d_gene: .
len: 17
j_gene: TRBJ2-2
CDR3aa: CASSEQAHRTNTGELFF
CDR3nt: TGCGCCAGCAGTGAGCAGGCCCACCGGACTAACACCGGGGAGCTGTTTTTT

v_gene: TRBV7-9
abundance: .
d_gene: .
len: 14
j_gene: TRBJ2-3
CDR3aa: CASSPGRPTDTQYF
CDR3nt: TGTGCCAGCAGCCCCGGCAGGCCCACAGATACGCAGTATTTT

v_gene: TRBV5-5
abundance: .
d_gene: .
len: 16
j_gene: TRBJ2-3
CDR3aa: CASSFQGFRVTDTQYF
CDR3nt: TGTGCCAGCAGCTTTCAAGGGTTTCGGGTGACAGATACGCAGTATTTT

v_gene: TRBV27
abundance: .
d_gene: .
len: 14
j_gene: TRBJ1-1
CDR3aa: CASSFYREYTEAFF
CDR3nt: TGTGCCAGCAGTTTCTACAGGGAATACACTGAAGCTTTCTTT

v_gene: TRBV11-2
abundance: .
d_gene: .
len: 15
j_gene: TRBJ2-1
CDR3aa: CASSSTYNSYNEQFF
CDR3nt: TGTGCCAGCAGCTCCACCTACAACAGCTACAATGAGCAGTTCTTC